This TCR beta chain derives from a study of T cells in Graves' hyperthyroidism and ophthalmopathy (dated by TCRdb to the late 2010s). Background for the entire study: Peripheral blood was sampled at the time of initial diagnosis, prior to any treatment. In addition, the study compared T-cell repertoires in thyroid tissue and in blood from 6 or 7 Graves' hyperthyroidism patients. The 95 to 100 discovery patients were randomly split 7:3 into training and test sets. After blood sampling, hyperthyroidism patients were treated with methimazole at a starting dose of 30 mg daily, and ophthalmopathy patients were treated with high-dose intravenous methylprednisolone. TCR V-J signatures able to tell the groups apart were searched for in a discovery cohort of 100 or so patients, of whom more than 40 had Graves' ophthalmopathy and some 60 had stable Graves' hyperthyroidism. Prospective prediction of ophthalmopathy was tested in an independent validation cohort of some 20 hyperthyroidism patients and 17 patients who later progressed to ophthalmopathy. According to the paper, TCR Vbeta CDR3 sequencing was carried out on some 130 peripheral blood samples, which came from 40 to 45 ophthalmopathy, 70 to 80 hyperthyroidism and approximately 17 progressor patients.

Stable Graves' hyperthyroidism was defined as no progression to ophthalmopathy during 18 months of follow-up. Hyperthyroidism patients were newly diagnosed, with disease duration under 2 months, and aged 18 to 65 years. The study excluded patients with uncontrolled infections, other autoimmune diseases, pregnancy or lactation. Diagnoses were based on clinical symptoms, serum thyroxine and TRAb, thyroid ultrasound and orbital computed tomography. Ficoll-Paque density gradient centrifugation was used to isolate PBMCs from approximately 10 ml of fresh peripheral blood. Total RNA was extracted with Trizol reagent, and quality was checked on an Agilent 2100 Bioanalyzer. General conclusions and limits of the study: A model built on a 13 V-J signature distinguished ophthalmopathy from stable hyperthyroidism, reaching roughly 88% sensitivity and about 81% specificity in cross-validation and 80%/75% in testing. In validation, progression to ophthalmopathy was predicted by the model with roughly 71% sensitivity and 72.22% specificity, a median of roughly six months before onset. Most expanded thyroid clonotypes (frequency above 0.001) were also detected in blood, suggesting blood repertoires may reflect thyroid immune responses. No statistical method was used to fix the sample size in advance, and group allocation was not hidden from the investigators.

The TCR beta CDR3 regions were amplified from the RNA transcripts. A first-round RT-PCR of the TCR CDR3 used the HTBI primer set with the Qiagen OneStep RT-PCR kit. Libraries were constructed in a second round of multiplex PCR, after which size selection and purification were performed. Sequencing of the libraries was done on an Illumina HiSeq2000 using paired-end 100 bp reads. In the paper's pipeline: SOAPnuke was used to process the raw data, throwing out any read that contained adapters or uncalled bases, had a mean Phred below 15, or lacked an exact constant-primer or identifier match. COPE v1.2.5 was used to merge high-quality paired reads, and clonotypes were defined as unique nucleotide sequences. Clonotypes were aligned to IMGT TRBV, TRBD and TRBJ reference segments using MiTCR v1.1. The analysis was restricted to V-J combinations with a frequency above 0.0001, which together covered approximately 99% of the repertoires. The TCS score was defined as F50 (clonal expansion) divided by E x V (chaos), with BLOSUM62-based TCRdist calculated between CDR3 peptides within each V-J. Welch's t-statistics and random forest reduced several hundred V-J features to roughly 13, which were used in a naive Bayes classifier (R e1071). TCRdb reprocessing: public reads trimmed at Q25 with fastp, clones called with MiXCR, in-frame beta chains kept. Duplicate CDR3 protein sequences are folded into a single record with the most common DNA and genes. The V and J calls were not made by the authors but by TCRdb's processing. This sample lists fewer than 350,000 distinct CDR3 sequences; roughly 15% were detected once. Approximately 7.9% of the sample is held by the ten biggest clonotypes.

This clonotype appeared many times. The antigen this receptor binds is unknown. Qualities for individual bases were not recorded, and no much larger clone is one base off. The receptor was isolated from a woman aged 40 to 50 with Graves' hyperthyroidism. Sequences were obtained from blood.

CDR3 sequence: CAIRGEVYEQYF. The nucleotide sequence reads TGTGCCATCAGAGGAGAGGTCTACGAGCAGTACTTC. The rearranged segments are TRBV6-1 and TRBJ2-7; there is no confident call for the D gene. The germline V gene specifies MNHNS as CDR1 and SASEGT as CDR2. The CDR3 runs 12 amino acids, cysteine and phenylalanine included. CDR3 DNA is the only sequence kept; it has 36 bases, read in frame from the first base. The junction shows trimming of 10 bases on V and 3 bases on J, plus 13 bases between the germline ends.